The 20 T cell receptor beta chains below were found in one sample sequenced in a study of early T cells in non-severe SARS-CoV-2 infection. MiXCR was run by TCRdb on the 5' RACE reads, yielding one entry per CDR3 protein. The sample lists some 100,000 distinct CDR3 sequences; about 15% were seen once. The sample consisted of whole blood. The receptor set was obtained from an adult who was a healthcare worker with PCR-confirmed SARS-CoV-2 infection or an uninfected control (not recorded which).

About this clonotype itself: The junction departs from germline at one end; a sequencing error may be responsible. The chain carries TRBV23-1 and TRBJ2-4, with 7 bases that match TRBD2. TRBV23-1 is given ORF status, its function remaining uncertain. The CDR3 spans 16 residues. CDR3 sequence (DNA): TGCGCCAGCAGTCTTATCGTCAGACTAGCCGAAAACATTCAGTACTTC. Protein product: CASSLIVRLAENIQYF.

The chain links TRBV19 to TRBJ1-2; D possibly corresponds to TRBD1 (5 bases). CDR1 and CDR2 from the germline V gene are LNHDA and SQIVND (reference sequence). Deletions cut 7 bases from V and 3 bases from J, with 9 bases between. This CDR3 spans 12 amino acids. CDR3 in amino acids: CASMTDHYGYTF. Here the CDR3 DNA reads TGTGCCAGTATGACAGATCACTATGGCTACACCTTC. The full variable domain, its missing parts supplied by reference TRBV19 and TRBJ1-2, is DGGITQSPKYLFRKEGQNVTLSCEQNLNHDAMYWYRQDPGQGLRLIYYSQIVNDFQKGDIAEGYSVSREKKESFPLTVTSAQKNPTAFYLCASMTDHYGYTFGSGTRLTVV.

The V gene is TRBV3-1, the J gene TRBJ1-6; possible D gene TRBD1, 5 bases. This CDR3 has 15 amino acids. The V gene lost 6 bases and the J gene lost 7 bases, with 16 bases spanning the gap. Germline lookup yields CDR1 LGHDT and CDR2 YNNKEL (reference sequence). CDR3 sequence reads: CASSLRVYANSPLHF. The CDR3 region has the DNA TGTGCCAGCAGTCTCAGGGTGTACGCGAATTCACCCCTCCACTTT.

The gene calls are TRBV10-3 and TRBJ2-3; tentatively, D is TRBD2 (6 bases). Germline loops: CDR1 ENHRY, CDR2 SYGVKD. V lost 4 bases and J lost 0, with 11 bases in between. The CDR3 contains 15 residues. Here the CDR3 DNA reads TGTGCCATCAGTGTCAAGCGGGCCAGCACAGATACGCAGTATTTT. Its protein product is CAISVKRASTDTQYF.

CDR3 nucleotides: TGTGCCAGCAGCCAAGAGATGGGGACAGGGGCCTCTGGAAACACCATATATTTT. Protein: CASSQEMGTGASGNTIYF. The chain joins TRBV4-2 to TRBJ1-3; TRBD1 aligns across 10 bases. The CDR3 consists of 18 residues. V dropped 0 bases and J dropped 0; count of bases not matched to a gene: 5. From germline, CDR1 is LGHNA and CDR2 YNFKEQ.

This clonotype was seen more than once but under ten times. DNA for the CDR3: TGTGCCAGCAGCATAACGTCTCGTACAGATACGCAGTATTTT. Translated, it gives CASSITSRTDTQYF. The chain is built from TRBV7-8 and TRBJ2-3; D not certain. Trimming stripped 5 bases from V and 3 bases from J, with 12 bases between. Germline V lookup: CDR1 SGHVS, CDR2 FQNEAQ. The CDR3 has 14 amino acids.

This chain links TRBV4-1 with TRBJ2-5, with TRBD2 identical over 9 bases. The CDR3 spans 18 residues. Germline lookup yields CDR1 MGHRA and CDR2 YSYEKL. V was pared by 1 base and J by 6 bases, with 15 bases of the junction left unmatched. This chain's CDR3 is CASSQGILRSSGVKTQYF. The CDR3 DNA is TGCGCCAGCAGCCAAGGCATACTAAGATCTAGCGGGGTAAAGACCCAGTACTTC.

The CDR3 bases are TGCAGCGTTGAAGATTGGGGACTAGCGCAAGAGACCCAGTACTTC. Its translation: CSVEDWGLAQETQYF. The gene calls are TRBV29-1 and TRBJ2-5; 10 bases line up with TRBD2. Trimming took 0 bases from V and 2 from J; bases not matched to a gene: 3. CDR3 length equals 15 residues. Germline V lookup: CDR1 SQVTM, CDR2 ANQGSEA. Looking up the rest from reference TRBV29-1 and TRBJ2-5 gives the full variable domain: SAVISQKPSRDICQRGTSLTIQCQVDSQVTMMFWYRQQPGQSLTLIATANQGSEATYESGFVIDKFPISRPNLTFSTLTVSNMSPEDSSIYLCSVEDWGLAQETQYFGPGTRLLVL.

The chain employs TRBV12-3 or TRBV12-4 and TRBJ2-5; D is possibly TRBD2 (5 bases). V was pared by 0 bases and J by 1 base, with 15 bases between. CDR3 length: 17 residues. DNA of the CDR3: TGTGCCAGCAGTTTAGCCTTCACGGAGGTCCTCCAAGAGACCCAGTACTTC. Encoded protein: CASSLAFTEVLQETQYF.

The sample holds a few counts of this clonotype. The chain employs TRBV7-9 and TRBJ1-2; D gene uncertain. Per germline, CDR1 SEHNR and CDR2 FQNEAQ (reference sequence). The CDR3 consists of 13 residues. Trimming cost V 4 bases and J 3 bases, with 9 bases left between them. The DNA of the CDR3 is TGTGCCAGCAGCTCGGCGGAAGACTATGGCTACACCTTC. Amino acid sequence: CASSSAEDYGYTF.

The rearrangement uses TRBV18 and TRBJ2-3; TRBD2 agrees at 9 bases. Per the germline V gene, CDR1 is KGHSH and CDR2 is LQKENI. CDR3 length: 17 amino acids. Losses at the gene ends were 4 bases for V and 2 bases for J; bases not matched to a gene: 10. The CDR3 here is CASSRGLADVLTDTQYF. Written as DNA, the CDR3 is TGTGCCAGCTCACGGGGACTAGCAGACGTCCTCACAGATACGCAGTATTTT.

This chain joins TRBV5-1 and TRBJ1-1, with TRBD1 matching over 7 bases. The V segment lost 0 bases and the J segment 3 bases; nucleotides outside the gene matches: 8. The CDR3 contains 16 residues. Looked up from germline, CDR1 is SGHRS and CDR2 is YFSETQ. The CDR3: CASSLATGKMHTEAFF. DNA for the CDR3: TGCGCCAGCAGCTTGGCGACAGGGAAGATGCACACTGAAGCTTTCTTT.

The CDR3 loop is CASRPWDSGANVLTF. The CDR3, as DNA: TGTGCCAGCAGACCCTGGGACTCTGGGGCCAACGTCCTGACTTTC. V is TRBV2 and J is TRBJ2-6; D unresolved. Germline V CDR1 and CDR2: SNHLY, FYNNEI. The CDR3 loop spans 15 amino acids. Trimming took 6 bases from V and 0 from J, leaving 9 bases between them. Full variable domain (remainder filled in from reference TRBV2 and TRBJ2-6): EPEVTQTPSHQVTQMGQEVILRCVPISNHLYFYWYRQILGQKVEFLVSFYNNEISEKSEIFDDQFSVERPDGSNFTLKIRSTKLEDSAMYFCASRPWDSGANVLTFGAGSRLTVL.

A single count supports this clonotype. V usage is TRBV29-1 and J usage is TRBJ1-3, with D unresolved. Germline lookup yields CDR1 SQVTM and CDR2 ANQGSEA. This CDR3 has 15 amino acids. The V end lost 0 bases, the J end lost 0 bases, and 9 bases lay between the germline ends. The CDR3 reads CSVEEETASGNTIYF. CDR3 DNA: TGCAGCGTTGAAGAGGAGACGGCCTCTGGAAACACCATATATTTT.

This clonotype has only a few counts. This rearrangement joins TRBV3-1 to TRBJ1-2, with TRBD1 matching over 7 bases. CDR1 is LGHDT, CDR2 YNNKEL, per germline (reference sequence). V lost 0 bases, J lost 4 bases, and 8 bases stayed unmatched. The CDR3 is made up of 16 amino acids. For the CDR3, the DNA is TGTGCCAGCAGCCAAGAACTCGTGGGACAGTTCTATGGCTACACCTTC. It is translated as CASSQELVGQFYGYTF. The variable domain in full, with the rest retrieved from reference TRBV3-1 and TRBJ1-2, is DTAVSQTPKYLVTQMGNDKSIKCEQNLGHDTMYWYKQDSKKFLKIMFSYNNKELIINETVPNRFSPKSPDKAHLNLHINSLELGDSAVYFCASSQELVGQFYGYTFGSGTRLTVV.

At least ten counts were recorded for this clonotype. This sequence joins TRBV11-1 and TRBJ2-7, with D perhaps TRBD1 (6 bases). The CDR3 has 12 residues. Germline assignment: CDR1 SGHAT and CDR2 FQDESV (reference sequence). Trimming removed 5 bases from V and 6 bases from J, with 11 bases in between. The CDR3 nucleotides are TGTGCCAGCAGCAACAACAGGGTCGAGCAGTACGTC. This sequence encodes CASSNNRVEQYV.

V usage is TRBV3-1 and J usage is TRBJ2-1; D unresolved. CDR3 length equals 14 residues. Trimming took 0 bases from V and 3 from J, leaving 6 bases between them. Per germline, CDR1 LGHDT and CDR2 YNNKEL (reference sequence). CDR3 sequence reads: CASSQEGRYNEQFF. The DNA of the CDR3 is TGTGCCAGCAGCCAAGAGGGTCGCTACAATGAGCAGTTCTTC.

This clonotype has only a few counts. The chain links TRBV6-1 to TRBJ1-1; 9 nucleotides align to TRBD1. Trimming removed 6 bases from V and 2 bases from J; junction bases left unmatched: 4. This CDR3 contains 14 residues. Germline-derived CDR1 and CDR2 are MNHNS and SASEGT. Written as DNA, the CDR3 is TGTGCCAGCAGAAGGACAGGGGCCAACACTGAAGCTTTCTTT. Its translation: CASRRTGANTEAFF.

The chain is built from TRBV12-5 and TRBJ2-1; 8 nucleotides line up with TRBD2. V was pared by 8 bases and J by 3 bases, with 6 bases of the junction left unmatched. CDR1 LGHNT and CDR2 FRNRAP come from the germline V gene. This CDR3 has 14 residues. The CDR3 DNA reads TGTGCTAGTTCAAGCGGGGGCCTCTACAATGAGCAGTTCTTC. The encoded protein is CASSSGGLYNEQFF.

This chain joins TRBV12-3 or TRBV12-4 and TRBJ2-5, with 8 bases matching TRBD1. The CDR3 covers 13 residues. Germline trimming cut 6 bases from V and 2 bases from J; bases unmatched to any gene: 2. DNA for the CDR3: TGTGCCAGCAGGGGGACAGGTCAAGAGACCCAGTACTTC. It translates to CASRGTGQETQYF.